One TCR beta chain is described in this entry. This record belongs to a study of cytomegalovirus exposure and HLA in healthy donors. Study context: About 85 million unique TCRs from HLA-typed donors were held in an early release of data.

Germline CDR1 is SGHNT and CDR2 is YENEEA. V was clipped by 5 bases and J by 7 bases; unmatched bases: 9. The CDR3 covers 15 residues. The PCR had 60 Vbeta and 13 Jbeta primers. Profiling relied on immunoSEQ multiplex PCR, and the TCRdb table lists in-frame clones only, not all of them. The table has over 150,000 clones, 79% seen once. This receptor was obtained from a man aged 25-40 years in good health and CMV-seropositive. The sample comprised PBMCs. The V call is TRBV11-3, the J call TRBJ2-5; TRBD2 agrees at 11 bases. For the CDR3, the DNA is TGTGCCAGCAGCCCTAGCGGGGGGCTGGGTGGGACCCAGTACTTC. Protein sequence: CASSPSGGLGGTQYF.